The rows below give T cell receptor beta chains drawn from one sample of a study of T-cell memory formation after mild COVID-19. TCRdb re-called the 5' RACE reads through MiXCR, storing one row per CDR3 protein. The data show fewer than 200,000 distinct CDR3 sequences, 15% to 20% seen once. The specimen sequenced was PBMCs or a T cell subset sorted from them (not recorded which). The source is a man aged 18 to 29 who had mild COVID-19 (a few samples of this study predate the infection). Cell type and time point are not known. Each CDR3 is given with its conserved first and last residue. Each record gives: J gene, clone size, V gene, D gene, CDR3 protein, CDR3 DNA. D genes are given only for firm matches. Not every row has a clone size; where given, it reads once, few, many or a size class.

TRBJ1-2 - TRBV27 TRBD1 CASSIYRGYYGYTF TGTGCCAGCAGTATCTACAGGGGTTATTATGGCTACACCTTC
TRBJ2-3 few TRBV20-1 TRBD2 CSARDTSGGASDTQYF TGCAGTGCTAGAGACACTAGCGGGGGGGCTTCGGATACGCAGTATTTT
TRBJ1-2 - TRBV24-1 TRBD1 CATSDLHPGGCGYTF TGTGCCACCAGTGATTTGCACCCAGGGGGCTGTGGCTACACCTTC
TRBJ1-1 - TRBV6-5 TRBD1 CASTTGASPEAFF TGTGCCAGCACCACAGGGGCTTCCCCTGAAGCTTTCTTT
TRBJ2-7 - TRBV4-1 - CASSQEINRAKEQYF TGCGCCAGCAGCCAAGAAATTAACCGGGCGAAAGAGCAGTACTTC
TRBJ2-3 - TRBV7-2 - CASSLTYGGPDTQYF TGTGCCAGCAGCTTGACATATGGAGGCCCAGATACGCAGTATTTT
TRBJ2-7 many TRBV4-2 - CASSQAPALGEQYF TGTGCCAGCAGCCAAGCACCGGCTCTGGGTGAGCAGTACTTC
TRBJ2-5 many TRBV20-1 - CSARTANLQETQYF TGCAGTGCTAGGACAGCCAATTTACAAGAGACCCAGTACTTC
TRBJ1-2 - TRBV6-4 TRBD1 CASRRTGASYGYTF TGTGCCAGCAGACGGACAGGGGCGAGCTATGGCTACACCTTC
TRBJ2-5 few TRBV11-2 TRBD1 CASSEDRGLETQYF TGTGCCAGCAGCGAAGACAGGGGGCTGGAGACCCAGTACTTC
TRBJ2-3 few TRBV12-3/TRBV12-4 - CASSYRVQGTDTQYF TGTGCCAGCAGTTACCGGGTTCAGGGGACAGATACGCAGTATTTT
TRBJ1-3 - TRBV7-2 TRBD1 CASSPGQGLSGNTIYF TGTGCCAGCAGCCCGGGACAGGGCCTTTCTGGAAACACCATATATTTT
TRBJ2-3 few TRBV7-2 - CASSPWGSTDTQYF TGTGCCAGCAGCCCCTGGGGCAGTACAGATACGCAGTATTTT
TRBJ1-1 few TRBV21-1 - CATGTQGSRMNTEAFF TGTGCCACCGGGACACAGGGGTCGAGGATGAACACTGAAGCTTTCTTT
TRBJ2-7 - TRBV20-1 TRBD1 CSANPGTGVYEQYF TGCAGTGCTAATCCCGGGACAGGGGTTTACGAGCAGTACTTC
TRBJ2-1 few TRBV6-2/TRBV6-3 TRBD2 CASNGGGYNEQFF TGTGCCAGCAATGGCGGGGGGTACAATGAGCAGTTCTTC
TRBJ2-5 - TRBV9 - CASSPGVAVETQYF TGTGCCAGCAGCCCCGGTGTAGCGGTAGAGACCCAGTACTTC
TRBJ1-6 - TRBV7-9 - CASSFGPPGPLHF TGTGCCAGCAGCTTCGGTCCCCCAGGCCCCCTCCACTTT
TRBJ2-4 - TRBV20-1 - CSASPGSAKNIQYF TGCAGTGCTAGCCCAGGTAGCGCCAAAAACATTCAGTACTTC
TRBJ1-2 few TRBV7-2 - CASSPQLGVGYTF TGTGCCAGCAGCCCCCAGCTAGGGGTAGGCTACACCTTC
TRBJ1-5 many TRBV4-2 - CASSQGVTVGPQHF TGTGCCAGCAGCCAAGGGGTGACTGTCGGGCCCCAGCATTTT
TRBJ1-6 few TRBV7-2 - CASSLVGGSSSYNSPLHF TGTGCCAGCAGCTTAGTCGGTGGATCGAGCTCCTATAATTCACCCCTCCACTTT
TRBJ2-3 few TRBV2 TRBD2 CASSIAGAGDTQYF TGTGCCAGCAGTATAGCGGGGGCTGGAGATACGCAGTATTTT
TRBJ1-5 - TRBV10-3 - CAISDISNQPQHF TGTGCCATCAGTGACATATCGAATCAGCCCCAGCATTTT
TRBJ2-5 - TRBV5-1 TRBD1 CASSVTGDRETQYF TGCGCCAGCAGCGTGACAGGGGACCGAGAGACCCAGTACTTC
TRBJ2-2 few TRBV7-2 - CASSFKGQHTGELFF TGTGCCAGCAGCTTTAAGGGACAACACACCGGGGAGCTGTTTTTT